This is a list of T cell receptor beta chains from one sample in a study of technical replicates of blood from a few donors. Produced via immunoSEQ multiplex PCR; TCRdb's table is partial and in-frame only. Of tens of thousands of clones in the sample, around 97% were seen once. The sample was T cells isolated from PBMCs. Every receptor here comes from a human donor in good health. The CDR3 runs from the conserved cysteine through the conserved F or W. Fields, in order: V gene, J gene, D gene, clone size, CDR3 protein, CDR3 DNA. A D gene is named only where the DNA matches it firmly. Size is stated for part of the rows, as once, few or many counts, or as a class when the clone is expanded.

TRBV5-1	TRBJ2-3	TRBD2	once	CASSSLAGGPIDTQYF	TGCGCCAGCAGCTCCCTAGCGGGAGGGCCAATAGATACGCAGTATTTT
TRBV4-1	TRBJ1-5	.	.	CASSARTDGHSNQPQHF	TGCGCCAGCAGCGCTCGGACAGACGGACATAGCAATCAGCCCCAGCATTTT
TRBV14	TRBJ2-7	.	.	CASSQELYGLGNEQYF	TGTGCCAGCAGCCAAGAGTTATATGGCCTAGGAAACGAGCAGTACTTC
TRBV28	TRBJ1-1	.	.	CASSLWREAFF	TGTGCCAGCAGTTTATGGCGAGAAGCTTTCTTT
TRBV19	TRBJ1-2	TRBD1	.	CASRQGLDGYTF	TGTGCCAGTAGACAGGGGTTGGATGGCTACACCTTC
TRBV27	TRBJ2-1	.	.	CASSSYRDNEQFF	TGTGCCAGCAGTTCCTACAGGGACAATGAGCAGTTCTTC
TRBV29-1	TRBJ2-5	TRBD1	.	CSVETGTEQETQYF	TGCAGCGTTGAAACCGGGACAGAACAAGAGACCCAGTACTTC
TRBV7-2	TRBJ2-3	.	.	CASSFLRDLSRTDTQYF	TGTGCCAGCAGCTTTCTCAGGGATCTTTCGCGCACAGATACGCAGTATTTT
TRBV6-4	TRBJ1-2	TRBD1	.	CASSDSGQGWDGYTF	TGTGCCAGCAGTGACTCGGGACAGGGGTGGGATGGCTACACCTTC
TRBV4-1	TRBJ2-7	TRBD1	.	CASSQDPGQSYYEQYF	TGCGCCAGCAGCCAAGATCCGGGACAGTCTTATTACGAGCAGTACTTC
TRBV13	TRBJ2-7	TRBD2	.	CASSFSLGTSVYEQYF	TGTGCCAGCAGCTTTTCCCTCGGGACTAGCGTTTACGAGCAGTACTTC
TRBV28	TRBJ2-5	.	.	CASSRGGLRETQYF	TGTGCCAGCAGTCGAGGAGGGCTAAGGGAGACCCAGTACTTC
TRBV5-1	TRBJ2-1	.	.	CASSLTDDEQFF	TGCGCCAGCAGTCTCACAGACGATGAGCAGTTCTTC
TRBV5-6	TRBJ2-1	TRBD2	.	CASSAGLAYNEQFF	TGTGCCAGCAGCGCCGGACTAGCCTACAATGAGCAGTTCTTC
TRBV5-4	TRBJ2-2	.	once	CASSLTVAGELFF	TGTGCCAGCAGCTTGACGGTCGCCGGGGAGCTGTTTTTT
TRBV7-3	TRBJ1-1	TRBD1	.	CASSLNKVTGVNTEAFF	TGTGCCAGCAGCTTAAACAAAGTTACAGGGGTGAACACTGAAGCTTTCTTT
TRBV6-5	TRBJ1-1	.	.	CASSSQGAEAFF	TGTGCCAGCAGTTCACAGGGTGCTGAAGCTTTCTTT
TRBV2	TRBJ1-2	TRBD1	.	CASSETGNYGYTF	TGTGCCAGCAGTGAGACAGGGAACTATGGCTACACCTTC
TRBV5-4	TRBJ2-1	TRBD2	.	CASKMGLAGNNEQFF	TGTGCCAGCAAAATGGGACTAGCTGGTAACAATGAGCAGTTCTTC
TRBV9	TRBJ2-3	TRBD2	.	CASSSGGGGTDTQYF	TGTGCCAGCAGTTCTGGCGGGGGGGGCACAGATACGCAGTATTTT
TRBV5-1	TRBJ2-3	TRBD2	.	CASSLASGSTDTQYF	TGCGCCAGCAGCTTGGCTAGCGGATCTACAGATACGCAGTATTTT
TRBV28	TRBJ2-7	TRBD1	.	CASSTRVPGQGAGYEQYF	TGTGCCAGCAGTACACGAGTGCCGGGACAGGGGGCCGGGTACGAGCAGTACTTC
TRBV7-8	TRBJ1-3	.	.	CASSLAAGNTIYF	TGTGCCAGCAGCTTGGCAGCTGGAAACACCATATATTTT
TRBV11-2	TRBJ2-7	TRBD2	.	CASSLVVAGSHEQYF	TGTGCCAGCAGCTTAGTAGTAGCGGGATCACACGAGCAGTACTTC
TRBV11-2	TRBJ2-7	TRBD2	.	CASSSTSGRAYEQYF	TGTGCCAGCAGCTCGACTAGCGGGAGGGCCTACGAGCAGTACTTC
TRBV4-3	TRBJ2-7	.	.	CASSQGFSGEQYF	TGCGCCAGCAGCCAAGGGTTTTCGGGCGAGCAGTACTTC
TRBV5-1	TRBJ1-3	.	once	CASSLVLGAGNTIYF	TGCGCCAGCAGCTTGGTATTAGGAGCTGGAAACACCATATATTTT
TRBV4-3	TRBJ2-3	.	once	CASSQDRGKGTDTQYF	TGCGCCAGCAGCCAAGATAGGGGGAAGGGCACAGATACGCAGTATTTT
TRBV4-3	TRBJ2-1	TRBD2	.	CASSQEDFWRETTNEQFF	TGCGCCAGCAGCCAAGAGGACTTTTGGCGGGAGACTACCAATGAGCAGTTCTTC
TRBV28	TRBJ2-3	.	.	CASRTDMTSTDTQYF	TGTGCCAGCAGAACTGACATGACAAGCACAGATACGCAGTATTTT
TRBV27	TRBJ2-5	.	.	CASSFVGGALETQYF	TGTGCCAGCAGTTTTGTGGGCGGGGCCCTAGAGACCCAGTACTTC
TRBV28	TRBJ2-3	.	.	CASRLQPFVEDTQYF	TGTGCCAGCAGACTGCAACCTTTCGTCGAAGATACGCAGTATTTT
TRBV7-3	TRBJ2-7	TRBD1	.	CASSSGGGYEQYF	TGTGCCAGCAGCTCAGGGGGCGGCTACGAGCAGTACTTC
TRBV5-4	TRBJ2-2	.	.	CASSFSVFANTGELFF	TGTGCCAGCAGCTTTTCGGTGTTCGCGAACACCGGGGAGCTGTTTTTT
TRBV27	TRBJ2-2	TRBD2	.	CASSFAGEGTGELFF	TGTGCCAGCAGTTTTGCGGGAGAAGGTACCGGGGAGCTGTTTTTT
TRBV6-5	TRBJ1-2	TRBD1	.	CASRETGASYGYTF	TGTGCCAGCAGGGAGACAGGGGCAAGCTATGGCTACACCTTC
TRBV6-5	TRBJ1-2	.	.	CASSTGLGGYTF	TGTGCCAGCAGTACAGGGCTAGGTGGCTACACCTTC
TRBV4-2	TRBJ2-7	.	once	CASSKQGLQYF	TGTGCCAGCAGCAAACAGGGCCTTCAGTACTTC
TRBV7-8	TRBJ1-2	.	.	CASSFGGDVNYGYTF	TGTGCCAGCAGCTTCGGCGGGGACGTTAACTATGGCTACACCTTC
TRBV2	TRBJ2-7	.	.	CASSESPGEQYF	TGTGCCAGCAGTGAATCACCGGGCGAGCAGTACTTC
TRBV4-2	TRBJ2-1	.	once	CASSQVSSEQFF	TGTGCCAGCAGCCAAGTTTCTAGTGAGCAGTTCTTC
TRBV6-5	TRBJ2-7	TRBD2	.	CASSYSNRLAGDVYF	TGTGCCAGCAGTTACTCAAACAGACTAGCGGGAGATGTGTACTTC
TRBV4-1	TRBJ2-2	.	.	CASSQRGNTGELFF	TGCGCCAGCAGCCAACGGGGGAACACCGGGGAGCTGTTTTTT